Presented here are 16 T cell receptor beta chains from one specimen sequenced in a study of identical twins. Using its own MiXCR run on the 5' RACE reads, TCRdb lists one record per CDR3 protein. The sample holds hundreds of thousands of distinct CDR3 sequences, 20% to 25% seen once. These same data were also listed under a study on T cells expressing NK-cell markers.

Sequencing was performed on CD4+ T cells sorted from blood. The receptors stem from a woman aged 18-29 years in good health.

This rearrangement joins TRBV6-2 or TRBV6-3 to TRBJ2-3; 11 bases are a match to TRBD2. V shed 2 bases and J 4 bases; nucleotides not matched to a gene: 26. The germline V gene encodes CDR1 MNHEY and CDR2 SVGEGT. The CDR3 covers 23 residues. This chain's CDR3 is CASSYTTLGGLAVPKEAPDTQYF. CDR3 in DNA: TGTGCCAGCAGTTACACCACACTTGGGGGACTAGCGGTCCCTAAGGAGGCTCCAGATACGCAGTATTTT.

The V gene is TRBV20-1, the J gene TRBJ2-1, with D maybe TRBD2 (6 bases). The CDR3 totals 14 residues. Germline CDR1 is DFQATT and CDR2 is SNEGSKA (reference sequence). Trimming took 2 bases from V and 3 from J, leaving 11 bases between them. DNA for the CDR3: TGCAGTGCTAGATCGGCTAGCGACTACAATGAGCAGTTCTTC. Its translation: CSARSASDYNEQFF.

This clonotype was seen many times. The chain recombines TRBV27 with TRBJ2-1; TRBD2 matches at 8 bases. The CDR3 is 17 residues long. Germline assignment: CDR1 MNHEY and CDR2 SMNVEV (reference sequence). Trimming cost V 6 bases and J 5 bases; bases outside gene matches: 15. The CDR3 reads CASSKPPASGWNNEQFF. CDR3 nucleotide sequence: TGTGCCAGCAGCAAGCCCCCGGCTAGCGGGTGGAACAATGAGCAGTTCTTC.

This clonotype was counted between two and nine times. The chain carries TRBV20-1 and TRBJ1-6; D is unclear. From germline, CDR1 is DFQATT and CDR2 SNEGSKA (reference sequence). The ends were cut back, 2 bases at V and 8 bases at J, with 13 bases in the middle. The CDR3 consists of 14 residues. CDR3: CSARIDRLHSPLHF. The DNA of the CDR3 is TGCAGTGCTAGAATTGACCGTCTGCATTCACCCCTCCACTTT.

This clonotype occurred a few times. The chain joins TRBV5-1 to TRBJ2-7; D is perhaps TRBD1 or TRBD2 (6 bases each). Per germline, CDR1 SGHRS and CDR2 YFSETQ. This CDR3 is built from 16 residues. V was shortened by 4 bases and J by 3 bases, with 20 bases between the two germline ends. The CDR3 sequence is CASSPRRGPGGYEQYF. The CDR3 nucleotides are TGCGCCAGCAGCCCACGCCGGGGGCCCGGAGGCTACGAGCAGTACTTC.

This clonotype was detected a few times. This CDR3 is CASTGTGGPFQETQYF. CDR3 nucleotide sequence: TGTGCCAGCACTGGGACAGGGGGTCCCTTCCAAGAGACCCAGTACTTC. The chain is built from TRBV2 and TRBJ2-5, with 11 bases that match TRBD1. This CDR3 has 16 amino acids. V trimming: 7 bases; J trimming: 1 base; junction bases outside the gene matches: 8. Germline V lookup: CDR1 SNHLY, CDR2 FYNNEI.

The rearrangement uses TRBV6-2 or TRBV6-3 and TRBJ2-7; D might be TRBD1 (6 bases). V lost 11 bases to trimming and J lost 1 base, with 15 bases between them. The CDR3 sequence is 13 residues long. Germline loops: CDR1 MNHEY, CDR2 SVGEGT. CDR3 region: CACIRDTSYEQYF. For the CDR3, the DNA is TGTGCCTGCATCCGGGACACGTCCTACGAGCAGTACTTC.

V usage is TRBV6-1 and J usage is TRBJ2-7; 11 nucleotides align to TRBD2. Germline loops: CDR1 MNHNS, CDR2 SASEGT. V was clipped by 6 bases and J by 3 bases; unmatched bases: 4. This CDR3 has 14 residues. The CDR3 bases are TGTGCCAGCAGCCGACTAGCGGGACTCTACGAGCAGTACTTC. It codes for CASSRLAGLYEQYF.

This clonotype was counted at least ten times. CDR3 sequence (DNA): TGTGCCAGCAGCCTAGGTCGAACCGGGGAGCTGTTTTTT. It translates to CASSLGRTGELFF. The chain uses TRBV7-2 and TRBJ2-2; no definite D call. The germline gives CDR1 SGHTA, CDR2 FQGNSA. The CDR3 totals 13 residues. Trimming removed 5 bases at V and 5 bases at J, with 9 bases between.

V gene TRBV20-1 combines with J gene TRBJ2-3; a possible D gene is TRBD1 (6 bases). The CDR3 has 12 residues. Trimming took 0 bases from V and 9 from J, leaving 10 bases between them. The germline CDR1 and CDR2 sequences are DFQATT and SNEGSKA (reference sequence). The CDR3 spells CSARDPQGTQYF. The CDR3 nucleotides read TGCAGTGCTAGAGATCCTCAGGGGACGCAGTATTTT.

The table lists this clonotype with a few counts. This chain links TRBV5-1 with TRBJ2-1; 14 bases match TRBD2. CDR3 length: 17 residues. Germline V CDR1 and CDR2: SGHRS, YFSETQ. J gave up 9 bases and V 2 bases, and 10 bases lay outside the gene matches. For the CDR3, the DNA is TGCGCCAGCAGCTTCCGTATGACTAGCGGGAGGGAAAGTGAGCAGTTCTTC. Translating gives CASSFRMTSGRESEQFF.

This clonotype was seen more than once but under ten times. The chain carries TRBV12-3 or TRBV12-4 and TRBJ1-1, with D possibly TRBD1 on 5 matching bases. The CDR3 consists of 14 residues. Trimming left V 5 bases short and J 3 bases short, with 13 bases between. In nucleotides, the CDR3 is TGTGCCAGCAGTCTGAGGGGATCCCACACTGAAGCTTTCTTT. Translation: CASSLRGSHTEAFF.

The V and J genes are TRBV20-1 and TRBJ1-2; TRBD1 agrees at 9 bases. Germline V gene data show CDR1 as DFQATT and CDR2 as SNEGSKA (reference sequence). After removal of 1 base from V and 8 bases from J, the junction contained 5 bases not matched to a gene. The CDR3 has 13 amino acids. The CDR3 sequence is CSARVHRGQGYTF. The CDR3 nucleotides are TGCAGTGCTAGAGTTCACAGGGGGCAAGGCTACACCTTC.

J is TRBJ2-6 and V is TRBV30; D gene ambiguous. The CDR3 extends over 12 amino acids. V was trimmed by 3 bases and J by 0 bases, leaving 0 bases between them. Germline-derived CDR1 and CDR2 are GTSNPN and SVGIG (reference sequence). This CDR3 is CAWSSGANVLTF. The CDR3 DNA reads as TGTGCCTGGAGCTCTGGGGCCAACGTCCTGACTTTC. Looking up the rest from reference TRBV30 and TRBJ2-6 gives the full variable domain: SQTIHQWPATLVQPVGSPLSLECTVEGTSNPNLYWYRQAAGRGLQLLFYSVGIGQISSEVPQNLSASRPQDRQFILSSKKLLLSDSGFYLCAWSSGANVLTFGAGSRLTVL.

V and J are TRBV20-1 and TRBJ2-1; TRBD2 agrees at 13 bases. J lost 7 bases, V lost 6 bases, and 6 bases had no gene match. Germline V gene sequence: CDR1 DFQATT, CDR2 SNEGSKA (reference sequence). CDR3 length: 14 residues. The CDR3 is CSARPTSGGNEQFF. CDR3 coding DNA: TGCAGTGCGAGACCGACTAGCGGGGGGAATGAGCAGTTCTTC.

The chain uses TRBV20-1 and TRBJ1-6; D unresolved. The V end lost 3 bases, the J end lost 0 bases, and 9 bases lay between the germline ends. CDR1 DFQATT and CDR2 SNEGSKA come from the germline V gene (reference sequence). This CDR3 has 15 residues. The CDR3: CSARADGSYNSPLHF. DNA for the CDR3: TGCAGTGCTAGGGCGGACGGCTCCTATAATTCACCCCTCCACTTT.